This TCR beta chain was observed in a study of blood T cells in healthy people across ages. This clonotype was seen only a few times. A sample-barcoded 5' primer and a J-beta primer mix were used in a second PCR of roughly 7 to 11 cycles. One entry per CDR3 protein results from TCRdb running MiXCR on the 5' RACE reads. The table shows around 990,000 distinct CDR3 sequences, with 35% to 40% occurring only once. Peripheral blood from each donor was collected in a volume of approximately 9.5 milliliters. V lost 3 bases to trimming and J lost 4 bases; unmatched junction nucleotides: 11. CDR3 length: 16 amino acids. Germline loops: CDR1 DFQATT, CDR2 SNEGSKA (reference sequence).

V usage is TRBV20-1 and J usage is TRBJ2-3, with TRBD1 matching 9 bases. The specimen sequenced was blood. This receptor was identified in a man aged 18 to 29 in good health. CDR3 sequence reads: CSARGGTGRSSDTQYF. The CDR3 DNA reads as TGCAGTGCTAGGGGGGGGACAGGGCGTAGCTCAGATACGCAGTATTTT.